These 30 T cell receptor beta chains originate from one sample sequenced in a study of vaccination effects on CD4 cells after COVID-19. Profiled with immunoSEQ multiplex PCR; TCRdb holds only in-frame clones, not every one. Of about 24,000 clones listed, around 71% were seen once; the top ten hold around 12%. No antigen is known for these receptors. Pools of viral peptides were used by the ViraFEST assay to expand antigen-specific CD4+ T cells ahead of sequencing. CD4+ T cells were isolated after nine to ten days of culture. Recipients of the vaccine had no prior SARS-CoV-2 infection and negative nucleocapsid antibodies. The sample was CD4+ T cells from PBMCs cultured with HCoV-OC43 spike peptides, taken before COVID-19 vaccination. The subset denotes: HCoV-OC43 spike overlapping peptide pool stimulation. Receptors originate from a human donor who received a COVID-19 vaccine.

The chain recombines TRBV7-9 with TRBJ2-3, with 8 nucleotides matching TRBD1. The V gene's germline CDR1 is SEHNR and CDR2 FQNEAQ (reference sequence). V shed 1 base, J shed 4 bases, and the junction held 7 bases outside the gene matches. CDR3 length equals 16 residues. The DNA of the CDR3 is TGTGCCAGCAGCTTAGGCCGGACAGGGATCGCAGATACGCAGTATTTT. Amino acids: CASSLGRTGIADTQYF.

This clone showed up just once. The chain couples TRBV2 to TRBJ1-4; no definite D call. CDR1 SNHLY and CDR2 FYNNEI come from the germline V gene. V was pared by 4 bases and J by 0 bases, with 6 bases between. The CDR3 is 14 residues long. CDR3 sequence: CASSAGTTNEKLFF. The CDR3 nucleotides read TGTGCCAGCAGTGCCGGAACAACTAATGAAAAACTGTTTTTT.

The V and J genes are TRBV4-1 and TRBJ1-2; 8 positions agree with TRBD1. CDR1 is MGHRA and CDR2 is YSYEKL in the germline V gene. The ends lost 2 bases at V and 4 bases at J; junction bases unmatched: 12. This CDR3 has 17 residues. The CDR3 region has the DNA TGCGCCAGCAGCCAATACATTCGGACAGGGAACGGCTATGGCTACACCTTC. It translates to CASSQYIRTGNGYGYTF.

This clone came up a few times. V and J are TRBV4-2 and TRBJ2-4; 7 bases match TRBD2. The CDR3 length is 14 residues. J was trimmed by 8 bases and V by 0 bases; bases with no gene match: 4. The germline CDR1 and CDR2 sequences are LGHNA and YNFKEQ. CDR3 region: CASSQEAGRDIQYF. Here the CDR3 DNA reads TGTGCCAGCAGCCAAGAAGCGGGGAGGGACATTCAGTACTTC.

The chain recombines TRBV6-4 with TRBJ2-3, with 7 positions matching TRBD2. Germline values: CDR1 MRHNA, CDR2 SNTAGT. With V trimmed by 4 bases and J by 4 bases, 5 bases remained unmatched. This CDR3 contains 14 residues. The CDR3 loop is CASSAAGEADTQYF. CDR3 DNA: TGTGCCAGCAGTGCCGCGGGAGAAGCAGATACGCAGTATTTT.

The chain carries TRBV28 and TRBJ1-5; unclear D gene. The V gene lost 3 bases and the J gene lost 2 bases, with 23 bases spanning the gap. The CDR3 contains 19 residues. Germline V CDR1 and CDR2: MDHEN, SYDVKM. CDR3 sequence (DNA): TGTGCCAGCAGTTTGGAGGCAAAGGCCCTACGGGCGGGCAATCAGCCCCAGCATTTT. The encoded protein is CASSLEAKALRAGNQPQHF.

This clone was seen just once. The V and J genes are TRBV6-1 and TRBJ1-1; D not certain. The V gene's germline CDR1 is MNHNS and CDR2 SASEGT. The CDR3 covers 13 residues. V was cut by 1 base and J by 7 bases, with 10 bases left in between. The CDR3 spells CASSEEWVREAFF. The CDR3 DNA reads as TGTGCCAGCAGTGAAGAATGGGTCCGTGAAGCTTTCTTT.

The genes are TRBV5-4 and TRBJ2-2, with TRBD2 identical over 13 bases. The CDR3 is 16 amino acids. J lost 3 bases, V lost 3 bases, and 2 bases had no gene match. Per germline, CDR1 SGHNT and CDR2 YYREEE (reference sequence). The CDR3 spells CASSSGLAGHTGELFF. The CDR3 DNA reads as TGTGCCAGCAGCTCGGGACTAGCGGGACACACCGGGGAGCTGTTTTTT.

The CDR3 DNA reads TGTGCCAGCTCACCCGACACAACCTATGGCTACACCTTC. Its protein product is CASSPDTTYGYTF. The chain joins TRBV18 to TRBJ1-2; D remains unclear. This CDR3 comprises 13 residues. V was cut by 3 bases and J by 4 bases, with 9 bases left in between. Germline values: CDR1 KGHSH, CDR2 LQKENI.

V usage is TRBV9 and J usage is TRBJ2-1; 7 nucleotides align to TRBD2. Germline lookup yields CDR1 SGDLS and CDR2 YYNGEE. The CDR3 covers 15 residues. Trimming removed 4 bases from V and 7 bases from J; junction bases left unmatched: 11. CDR3 in DNA: TGTGCCAGCAGCCCTCAGAGCGGGATATTAAATGAGCAGTTCTTC. This translates into CASSPQSGILNEQFF.

V usage is TRBV4-2 and J usage is TRBJ1-2; D possibly corresponds to TRBD1 (6 bases). The germline V gene encodes CDR1 LGHNA and CDR2 YNFKEQ. This CDR3 has 13 residues. Trimming cost V 0 bases and J 5 bases, with 7 bases left between them. CDR3 coding DNA: TGTGCCAGCAGCCAAGACACAGGGTATGGCTACACCTTC. Translating gives CASSQDTGYGYTF.

J is TRBJ1-1 and V is TRBV12-3 or TRBV12-4; the D gene is possibly TRBD1 (5 bases). The CDR3 covers 13 residues. V lost 3 bases to trimming and J lost 4 bases, with 9 bases between them. In DNA form, the CDR3 reads TGTGCCAGCAGTTTCGGGGCCCGCACTGAAGCTTTCTTT. Protein product: CASSFGARTEAFF.

In its sample, this clone was seen a few times. The genes are TRBV10-2 and TRBJ1-2; tentatively, D is TRBD1 (6 bases). Germline V gene lookup returns CDR1 WSHSY and CDR2 SAAADI. The CDR3 totals 14 residues. Trimming removed 0 bases from V and 3 bases from J, with 8 bases in between. The CDR3 nucleotides read TGCGCCAGCAGTGAGTCCCAGGGGTACTATGGCTACACCTTC. This translates into CASSESQGYYGYTF.

This clone is large by share. The chain recombines TRBV2 with TRBJ2-7, with 9 nucleotides matching TRBD1. Germline V gene lookup returns CDR1 SNHLY and CDR2 FYNNEI. The CDR3 contains 15 residues. J lost 1 base, V lost 7 bases, and 8 bases had no gene match. The CDR3 DNA reads as TGTGCCAGCACTCTGGACAGGGGAAGGTCCTACGAGCAGTACTTC. Its translation: CASTLDRGRSYEQYF.

Sample share makes this clone medium-sized. The V gene is TRBV30, the J gene TRBJ1-2; TRBD1 aligns across 7 bases. This CDR3 region has 12 residues. The ends lost 4 bases at V and 8 bases at J; junction bases unmatched: 7. In germline, CDR1 is GTSNPN, CDR2 SVGIG (reference sequence). For the CDR3, the DNA is TGTGCCTGGAAACTGACAGGGAGCGGCTACACCTTC. Translated, it gives CAWKLTGSGYTF.

V is TRBV7-9 and J is TRBJ2-3, with D possibly being TRBD2 (5 bases). V shed 4 bases and J shed 2 bases, with 19 bases lying between them. The CDR3 length is 17 residues. Germline V gene data show CDR1 as SEHNR and CDR2 as FQNEAQ (reference sequence). In nucleotides, the CDR3 is TGTGCCAGCAGCTCGCCGCGGCGGGCGCCAACCACAGATACGCAGTATTTT. Its translation: CASSSPRRAPTTDTQYF.

This chain connects TRBV7-9 to TRBJ2-1; 8 bases are a match to TRBD2. From germline, CDR1 is SEHNR and CDR2 FQNEAQ (reference sequence). CDR3 length equals 15 residues. Germline trimming cut 1 base from V and 8 bases from J; bases unmatched to any gene: 7. CDR3 coding DNA: TGTGCCAGCAGCTTAGTTGCGGGGGGAACATATGAGCAGTTCTTC. Protein sequence: CASSLVAGGTYEQFF.

The gene calls are TRBV24-1 and TRBJ2-1; tentative D call: TRBD1 (5 bases). CDR3 length: 15 amino acids. The germline CDR1 and CDR2 sequences are KGHDR and SFDVKD. V lost 3 bases and J 2 bases, leaving 10 bases between the germline ends. Here the CDR3 DNA reads TGTGCCACCAGTGATGGGGCAGTTACCTACAATGAGCAGTTCTTC. Translating it yields CATSDGAVTYNEQFF.

The V call is TRBV19, the J call TRBJ1-1, with a tentative D call TRBD1 (5 bases). The ends were cut back, 3 bases at V and 7 bases at J, with 9 bases in the middle. This CDR3 region has 12 residues. Germline loops: CDR1 LNHDA, CDR2 SQIVND (reference sequence). The CDR3 spells CASSIFQGEAFF. The CDR3 DNA reads as TGTGCCAGTAGTATCTTCCAGGGTGAAGCTTTCTTT. Together with reference TRBV19 and TRBJ1-1, the CDR3 gives the full variable domain: DGGITQSPKYLFRKEGQNVTLSCEQNLNHDAMYWYRQDPGQGLRLIYYSQIVNDFQKGDIAEGYSVSREKKESFPLTVTSAQKNPTAFYLCASSIFQGEAFFGQGTRLTVV.

This CDR3 is CSVGGLTNTEAFF. DNA for the CDR3: TGCAGCGTGGGGGGACTGACCAACACTGAAGCTTTCTTT. The V and J genes are TRBV29-1 and TRBJ1-1; tentative D call: TRBD1 (5 bases). This CDR3 is 13 amino acids long. V lost 6 bases and J 2 bases, leaving 13 bases between the germline ends. CDR1 is SQVTM and CDR2 is ANQGSEA in the germline V gene.

This chain's CDR3 is CASRTTRGDNEQFF. The CDR3 DNA sequence: TGTGCCAGCAGAACGACAAGGGGAGACAATGAGCAGTTCTTC. The V call is TRBV27, the J call TRBJ2-1; D could derive from TRBD1 or TRBD2 (5 bases each). The germline gives CDR1 MNHEY, CDR2 SMNVEV (reference sequence). CDR3 length: 14 residues. Trimming cost V 6 bases and J 5 bases, with 14 bases left between them.

The chain recombines TRBV27 with TRBJ1-2, with D possibly being TRBD1 (5 bases). Germline CDR1 is MNHEY and CDR2 is SMNVEV (reference sequence). The CDR3 covers 13 residues. The germline V and J ends were trimmed by 2 bases and 7 bases, with 11 bases remaining between them. CDR3: CASSLRPGSGYTF. The CDR3 DNA reads TGTGCCAGCAGTTTAAGGCCAGGGAGTGGCTACACCTTC.

The chain employs TRBV5-6 and TRBJ1-2; D uncertain. CDR1 and CDR2 from the germline V gene are SGHDT and YYEEEE. V was clipped by 2 bases and J by 0 bases, with 8 bases between them. This CDR3 contains 14 residues. The CDR3 region is CASSFPISNYGYTF. DNA of the CDR3: TGTGCCAGCAGCTTTCCCATTTCTAACTATGGCTACACCTTC.

The V call is TRBV6-4, the J call TRBJ2-3, with 12 nucleotides matching TRBD1. The CDR3 spans 15 residues. Per germline, CDR1 MRHNA and CDR2 SNTAGT. V lost 4 bases and J lost 4; bases outside the gene matches: 3. The CDR3 DNA follows: TGTGCCAGCAGTGCCGGGACAGGGGGCGCAGATACGCAGTATTTT. Encoded protein: CASSAGTGGADTQYF.

Only a few counts were recorded for this clone. The chain uses TRBV6-6 and TRBJ1-1; D may be TRBD1 (5 bases). CDR3 length: 13 residues. CDR1 and CDR2 from the germline V gene are MNHNY and SVGAGI (reference sequence). Deletions cut 10 bases from V and 3 bases from J, with 15 bases between. The CDR3 DNA reads as TGTGCCACCAGGTGGGGCAGAGACACTGAAGCTTTCTTT. Encoded protein: CATRWGRDTEAFF.

The J gene is TRBJ2-1, the V gene TRBV18; TRBD2 aligns across 10 bases. The CDR3 spans 16 residues. Germline assignment: CDR1 KGHSH and CDR2 LQKENI. Unmatched junction bases numbered 0, after V lost 1 base and J lost 0 bases. The CDR3 reads CASSPRLAGSYNEQFF. The DNA of the CDR3 is TGTGCCAGCTCACCACGACTAGCGGGCTCCTACAATGAGCAGTTCTTC. The full variable domain, rest sourced from reference TRBV18 and TRBJ2-1, is NAGVMQNPRHLVRRRGQEARLRCSPMKGHSHVYWYRQLPEEGLKFMVYLQKENIIDESGMPKERFSAEFPKEGPSILRIQQVVRGDSAAYFCASSPRLAGSYNEQFFGPGTRLTVL.

This chain uses TRBV13 with TRBJ1-5; a possible D gene is TRBD1 (6 bases). The CDR3 has 14 amino acids. V lost 3 bases to trimming and J lost 0 bases, with 6 bases between them. Germline V gene data show CDR1 as PRHDT and CDR2 as FYEKMQ (reference sequence). CDR3 bases: TGTGCCAGCAGCTTGGGACATAGCAATCAGCCCCAGCATTTT. Translated, it gives CASSLGHSNQPQHF.

The chain couples TRBV12-3 or TRBV12-4 to TRBJ2-7; 11 nucleotides match TRBD1. With 6 bases clipped from V and 7 bases from J, the junction kept 5 bases outside the gene matches. There are 13 residues in the CDR3. DNA of the CDR3: TGTGCCAGCAGCCCGGGACAGGGGGAGGAGCAGTACTTC. This codes for CASSPGQGEEQYF.

The gene calls are TRBV7-6 and TRBJ2-7, with 10 bases fitting TRBD1. CDR1 and CDR2 (germline): SGHVS, FNYEAQ. The CDR3 loop spans 16 amino acids. The junction had 11 bases not matched to a gene; V was cut back by 4 bases and J by 5 bases. This CDR3 is CASSSVRDRGIHEQYF. DNA of the CDR3: TGTGCCAGCAGCTCCGTCCGGGACAGGGGTATCCACGAGCAGTACTTC. Full variable domain (outside the CDR3, taken from reference TRBV7-6 and TRBJ2-7): GAGVSQSPRYKVTKRGQDVALRCDPISGHVSLYWYRQALGQGPEFLTYFNYEAQQDKSGLPNDRFSAERPEGSISTLTIQRTEQRDSAMYRCASSSVRDRGIHEQYFGPGTRLTVT.

The rearrangement links TRBV24-1 to TRBJ2-3, with TRBD2 matching 9 bases. Germline values: CDR1 KGHDR, CDR2 SFDVKD. Trimming cost V 2 bases and J 4 bases; bases outside gene matches: 3. The CDR3 length is 15 residues. CDR3 sequence reads: CATSDSREGADTQYF. The CDR3 DNA follows: TGTGCCACCAGTGATTCGCGGGAGGGCGCAGATACGCAGTATTTT.